One sample yielded the 22 T cell receptor beta chains listed below, sequenced in a study of blood T cells in healthy people across ages. The use of a sample-barcoded 5' primer and a J-beta primer mix characterized a second PCR of about 7 to 12 cycles. TCRdb re-derived calls from the 5' RACE reads in MiXCR, one entry per CDR3 protein. Of around 1,600,000 distinct CDR3 sequences listed, 35% to 45% were seen once; the top ten hold roughly 3.7%. The sequenced material came from blood. These receptors were taken from a woman under 30 in good health.

This clonotype has just a few counts. Since a much larger clone is just one base distant, this may be a read error. This rearrangement joins TRBV20-1 to TRBJ2-5; 11 bases are a match to TRBD2. In germline, CDR1 is DFQATT, CDR2 SNEGSKA (reference sequence). The V gene end was trimmed by 3 bases and the J gene end by 1 base; junction bases not matched to a gene: 1. The CDR3 runs to 14 residues. The CDR3 loop is CSASSGGAQETQYF. In nucleotides, the CDR3 is TGCAGTGCTAGTAGCGGGGGGGCCCAAGAGACCCAGTACTTC.

The chain has TRBV12-3 or TRBV12-4 and TRBJ2-3; perhaps TRBD2 as D (5 bases). The CDR3 is 12 amino acids. V lost 11 bases to trimming and J lost 4 bases, with 13 bases between them. The DNA for the CDR3 is TGTGCCTCCGCGAGGGAGCCAGATACGCAGTATTTT. This gives the protein CASAREPDTQYF.

This sequence joins TRBV7-2 and TRBJ2-7; D gene uncertain. Per germline, CDR1 SGHTA and CDR2 FQGNSA. V lost 6 bases to trimming and J lost 5 bases, with 14 bases between them. CDR3 length: 13 residues. The CDR3 reads CASSRTRQHEQYF. The CDR3 region has the DNA TGTGCCAGCAGTCGGACGAGACAACACGAGCAGTACTTC.

Only a few counts were recorded for this clonotype. CDR3 nucleotide sequence: TGCAGCGTTGTCCGAACCGGGACAGATTATGGCTACACCTTC. It encodes CSVVRTGTDYGYTF. V is TRBV29-1 and J is TRBJ1-2; 7 bases are a match to TRBD1. Per germline, CDR1 SQVTM and CDR2 ANQGSEA. The trim removed 4 bases at V and 5 bases at J, leaving 10 bases unmatched. This CDR3 contains 14 residues.

This clonotype was seen a few times. CDR3 residues: CASSYASTGTQPQHF. The CDR3, as DNA: TGTGCCAGCAGTTACGCTTCGACAGGGACTCAGCCCCAGCATTTT. This chain joins TRBV6-2 or TRBV6-3 and TRBJ1-5, with 7 bases matching TRBD1. Per germline, CDR1 MNHEY and CDR2 SVGEGT. Trimming removed 2 bases from V and 6 bases from J; junction bases left unmatched: 7. CDR3 length: 15 amino acids.

This clonotype showed up just a few times. One junction end disagrees with the germline gene, perhaps due to a read error. V and J are TRBV27 and TRBJ2-1; D is perhaps TRBD2 (7 bases). CDR3 length equals 15 residues. CDR1 MNHEY and CDR2 SMNVEV come from the germline V gene (reference sequence). The DNA for the CDR3 is TGTGCCAGCAGTTTATTGGGGGGGGCCTACAACGAGCAGTTCTTC. Translated, it gives CASSLLGGAYNEQFF.

The J gene is TRBJ2-3, the V gene TRBV7-2; D remains unclear. The CDR3 spans 15 residues. CDR1 is SGHTA, CDR2 FQGNSA, per germline. V lost 4 bases and J 1 base, leaving 12 bases between the germline ends. The CDR3 DNA is TGTGCCAGCAGCTACTCCGCGACGCGCACAGATACGCAGTATTTT. It yields the protein CASSYSATRTDTQYF.

There are a few counts of this clonotype. The V gene is TRBV30, the J gene TRBJ2-5; D is possibly TRBD2 (5 bases). From germline, CDR1 is GTSNPN and CDR2 SVGIG (reference sequence). V lost 3 bases and J lost 4, with 12 bases in between. This CDR3 comprises 13 residues. As DNA, the CDR3 is TGTGCCTGGAGGGCAGCGGTTAGAGAGACCCAGTACTTC. Its translation is CAWRAAVRETQYF.

The chain couples TRBV12-3 or TRBV12-4 to TRBJ1-2; TRBD1 might be the D (6 bases). The germline V and J ends were trimmed by 4 bases and 4 bases, with 13 bases remaining between them. The CDR3 has 14 amino acids. The CDR3 coding sequence is TGTGCCAGCAGTTACCAGGGGTTAGGCTATGGCTACACCTTC. The encoded protein is CASSYQGLGYGYTF.

This chain uses TRBV5-5 with TRBJ2-5; D is undetermined. The assigned J gene may be wrong: the sequence end matches TRBJ2-1 better. The CDR3 totals 12 residues. Germline loops: CDR1 SGHKS, CDR2 YYEKEE (reference sequence). The CDR3 region has the DNA TGTGCCAGCAGGGTCAGCCAAGAGACCCAGTTCTTC. Amino acid sequence: CASRVSQETQFF.

The gene calls are TRBV6-6 and TRBJ1-5, with 7 bases lining up with TRBD1. Looked up from germline, CDR1 is MNHNY and CDR2 is SVGAGI (reference sequence). This CDR3 region has 14 residues. V trimming: 6 bases; J trimming: 4 bases; junction bases outside the gene matches: 6. CDR3 protein: CASRWDSPNQPQHF. In DNA form, the CDR3 reads TGTGCCAGCAGGTGGGACAGCCCGAATCAGCCCCAGCATTTT.

The V call is TRBV7-2, the J call TRBJ2-4; 9 bases agree with TRBD1. The J call may be in error: the DNA end matches TRBJ2-7 better. Germline V gene lookup returns CDR1 SGHTA and CDR2 FQGNSA. The CDR3 has 17 amino acids. This chain's CDR3 is CASSLVFPGTGTYEQYF. Written as DNA, the CDR3 is TGTGCCAGCAGCTTAGTTTTCCCCGGGACAGGGACCTACGAGCAGTACTTC.

This clonotype was detected only a few times. This chain links TRBV29-1 with TRBJ2-1, with 7 positions matching TRBD1. CDR1 is SQVTM, CDR2 ANQGSEA, per germline. The CDR3 is 16 amino acids. V was pared by 4 bases and J by 4 bases, with 13 bases of the junction left unmatched. CDR3 sequence reads: CSVAGQVLTHYNEQFF. In DNA form, the CDR3 reads TGCAGCGTTGCTGGACAGGTCTTAACTCATTACAATGAGCAGTTCTTC.

Comment on this clonotype: At one of its ends the junction is not consistent with the germline gene, which may arise from a read error. The rearrangement links TRBV6-2 or TRBV6-3 to TRBJ2-3; D is perhaps TRBD1 (5 bases). CDR3 size: 16 residues. Per germline, CDR1 MNHEY and CDR2 SVGEGT. CDR3 sequence (DNA): TGTCCCAGCAGTTACAGGATAGGGATTAGCACAGATACGCAGTATTTT. Translated: CPSSYRIGISTDTQYF.

This clonotype turned up a few times. V is TRBV3-1 and J is TRBJ1-2; D might be TRBD1 (5 bases). This CDR3 has 13 amino acids. CDR1 is LGHDT, CDR2 YNNKEL, per germline (reference sequence). Trimming left V 10 bases short and J 5 bases short, with 17 bases between. CDR3 bases: TGTGCCACCGGAGGAGCAGGGTGGTATGGCTACACCTTC. Translating gives CATGGAGWYGYTF.

The chain recombines TRBV5-1 with TRBJ2-1; tentatively, D is TRBD2 (6 bases). The J call is doubtful: the DNA matches TRBJ2-7 better. The V gene's germline CDR1 is SGHRS and CDR2 YFSETQ. The CDR3 consists of 16 residues. The CDR3 bases are TGCGCCAGCAGCCGACCCCGGGACTCACCCTACAATGAGCAGTACTTC. Amino acid sequence: CASSRPRDSPYNEQYF.

This sequence joins TRBV11-2 and TRBJ2-1; 10 positions match TRBD2. Trimming took 0 bases from V and 12 from J; bases not matched to a gene: 8. Germline V gene data show CDR1 as SGHAT and CDR2 as FQNNGV. This CDR3 spans 15 amino acids. In DNA, the CDR3 is TGTGCCAGCAGCTTAGATCAAGCTAGCGGGAGTACGCAGTTCTTC. It codes for CASSLDQASGSTQFF.

Worth noting for this clonotype: One end of the junction does not line up with germline, which may come from a read error. The V gene is TRBV4-3, the J gene TRBJ1-1; no firm D call. Germline lookup yields CDR1 LGHNA and CDR2 YSLEER. The length of the CDR3 is 15 residues. The CDR3 spells CVSSQRVGRATEAFF. DNA for the CDR3: TGCGTCAGCAGCCAAAGGGTCGGGAGAGCCACTGAAGCTTTCTTT.

The chain uses TRBV12-3 or TRBV12-4 and TRBJ2-3; no firm D call. This CDR3 contains 13 residues. V was cut by 6 bases and J by 5 bases, with 12 bases left in between. In DNA form, the CDR3 reads TGTGCCAGCAGCAGACCTGCCGGAGATACGCAGTATTTT. Residues: CASSRPAGDTQYF.

The gene calls are TRBV7-9 and TRBJ2-7; no clear D gene. Trimming took 2 bases from V and 7 from J, leaving 12 bases between them. The CDR3 has 13 amino acids. Germline loops: CDR1 SEHNR, CDR2 FQNEAQ (reference sequence). CDR3 DNA sequence: TGTGCCAGCAGCTTACCCCTGTTCAATGAGCAGTACTTC. Protein sequence: CASSLPLFNEQYF.

This chain uses TRBV6-1 with TRBJ2-1; 11 bases line up with TRBD2. The CDR3 runs 18 residues. Germline V lookup: CDR1 MNHNS, CDR2 SASEGT. Trimming at V came to 3 bases and at J to 6 bases, leaving 13 bases not matched to a gene. CDR3 DNA sequence: TGTGCCAGCAGTGAGACCGAGCTAGCGGGGGGTCAACGCAATGAGCAGTTCTTC. Its translation: CASSETELAGGQRNEQFF.

The sample holds a few counts of this clonotype. This chain uses TRBV25-1 with TRBJ2-5; D gene uncertain. The CDR3 spans 14 residues. Germline-derived CDR1 and CDR2 are MGHDK and SYGVNS. Between the trimmed V and J ends, which lost 2 bases and 2 bases, there was a span of 9 bases. The CDR3 DNA is TGTGCCAGCAGTGAAAGCTACTTTCAAGAGACCCAGTACTTC. It specifies CASSESYFQETQYF. Complete variable domain (other parts from reference TRBV25-1 and TRBJ2-5): EADIYQTPRYLVIGTGKKITLECSQTMGHDKMYWYQQDPGMELHLIHYSYGVNSTEKGDLSSESTVSRIRTEHFPLTLESARPSHTSQYLCASSESYFQETQYFGPGTRLLVL.